This note documents a single T cell receptor beta chain sequence. Its antigen is unknown. Sequencing of TCR beta was performed on blood CD8+ T cells and on blood CD4+ T cells. Negative isolation was used for CD8+ and CD4+ T cells and FACS enrichment for TEMRA cells. The entry originates in a study of CD8 T cells in Susac syndrome. General study results and limits: In total CD8+ repertoires, some 15 Susac-specific public clones were found, and in CD8+ TEMRA repertoires, 4 or 5 were found. Maximal CD8+ clonal expansion in Susac was observed within TEMRA cells and among active patients.

After extraction with the RNeasy kit, roughly 0.5 to 1 ug of the RNA was reverse transcribed using random hexamers. TCRdb used MiXCR to reprocess the immunoSEQ multiplex PCR reads, holding one entry per CDR3 protein. In the table there are around 200,000 distinct CDR3 sequences, about 95% of which are singletons. V lost 6 bases, J lost 8 bases, and 12 bases lay in between. Germline CDR1 and CDR2: MNHEY and SMNVEV (reference sequence). This CDR3 contains 12 residues. This clonotype was sampled from a human donor with Susac syndrome. Input material: CD8+ T cells from PBMCs. The chain recombines TRBV27 with TRBJ2-3; the D is unclear. This CDR3 reads CASRLELGTQYF. The DNA for the CDR3 is TGTGCCAGCAGACTGGAGCTGGGTACGCAGTATTTT.